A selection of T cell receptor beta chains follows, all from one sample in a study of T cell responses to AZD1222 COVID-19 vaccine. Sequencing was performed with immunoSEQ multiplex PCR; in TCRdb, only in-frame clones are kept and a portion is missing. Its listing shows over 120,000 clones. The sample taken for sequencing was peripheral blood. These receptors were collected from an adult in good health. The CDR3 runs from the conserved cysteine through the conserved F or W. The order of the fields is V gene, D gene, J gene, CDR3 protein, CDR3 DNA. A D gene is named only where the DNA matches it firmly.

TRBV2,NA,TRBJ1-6,CASSERQTSPLHF,TGTGCCAGCAGTGAAAGGCAGACTTCACCCCTCCACTTT
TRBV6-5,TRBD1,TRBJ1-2,CASSPGQFNYGYTF,TGTGCCAGCAGTCCGGGACAGTTTAACTATGGCTACACCTTC
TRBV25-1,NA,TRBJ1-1,CASSELGGGTEAFF,TGTGCCAGCAGTGAATTAGGGGGGGGCACTGAAGCTTTCTTT
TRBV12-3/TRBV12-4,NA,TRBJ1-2,CASSLGNYGYTF,TGTGCCAGCAGTTTGGGGAACTATGGCTACACCTTC
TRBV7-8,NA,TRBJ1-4,CATGTRDATNEKLFF,TGTGCGACCGGGACACGTGATGCAACTAATGAAAAACTGTTTTTT
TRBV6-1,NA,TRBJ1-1,CASSETGRGTEAFF,TGTGCCAGCAGTGAAACGGGGAGGGGAACTGAAGCTTTCTTT
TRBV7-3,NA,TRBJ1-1,CASSLNQGGTEAFF,TGTGCCAGCAGCTTAAACCAGGGAGGCACTGAAGCTTTCTTT
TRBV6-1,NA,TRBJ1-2,CASSERGSYGYTF,TGTGCCAGCAGTGAACGTGGGAGCTATGGCTACACCTTC
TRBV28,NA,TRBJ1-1,CASSPPRGLGTEAFF,TGTGCCAGCAGTCCCCCCCGGGGCCTTGGCACTGAAGCTTTCTTT
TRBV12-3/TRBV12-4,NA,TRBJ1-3,CASSSRNTIYF,TGTGCCAGCAGCTCCAGAAACACCATATATTTT
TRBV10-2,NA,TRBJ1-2,CATLDRHGYTF,TGCGCCACCCTGGACAGACATGGCTACACCTTC
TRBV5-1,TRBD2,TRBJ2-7,CASSLGASGGHEQYF,TGCGCCAGCAGCTTGGGGGCTAGCGGGGGCCACGAGCAGTACTTC
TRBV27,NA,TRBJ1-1,CASSPWVANTEAFF,TGTGCCAGCAGTCCTTGGGTGGCGAACACTGAAGCTTTCTTT